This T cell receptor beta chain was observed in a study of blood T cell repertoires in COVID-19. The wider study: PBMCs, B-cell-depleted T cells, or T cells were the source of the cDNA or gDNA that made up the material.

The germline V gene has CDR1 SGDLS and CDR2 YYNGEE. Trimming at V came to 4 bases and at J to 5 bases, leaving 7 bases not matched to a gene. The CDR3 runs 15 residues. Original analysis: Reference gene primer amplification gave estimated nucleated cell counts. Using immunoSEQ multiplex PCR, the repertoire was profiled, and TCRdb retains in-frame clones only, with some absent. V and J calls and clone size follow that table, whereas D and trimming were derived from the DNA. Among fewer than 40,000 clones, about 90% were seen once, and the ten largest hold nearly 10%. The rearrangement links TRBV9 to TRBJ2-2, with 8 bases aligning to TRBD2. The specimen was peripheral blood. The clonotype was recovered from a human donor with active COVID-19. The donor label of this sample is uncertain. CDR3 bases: TGTGCCAGCAGCCCCAGCGGGAGTGGGACCGGGGAGCTGTTTTTT. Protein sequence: CASSPSGSGTGELFF.